This T cell receptor beta chain was profiled in a study of blood T cells in healthy people across ages. The study, taken as a whole, reports: Percentage of naive T cells showed a strong correlation with TCR beta diversity.

Alongside a J-beta primer mix, a sample-barcoded 5' primer served in a second PCR lasting roughly 7 to 11 cycles. At least 2.5 million CDR3-containing paired-end reads were obtained per sample. MiXCR was run by TCRdb on the 5' RACE reads, yielding one entry per CDR3 protein. The repertoire includes roughly 1,700,000 distinct CDR3 sequences, 28% of them detected once, and less than 9.5% sits in the top ten. Donors gave about 9.3 milliliters of peripheral blood apiece. At least ten counts were recorded for this clonotype. Its antigen remains unknown. Source material: blood. The sequence was collected from a woman in her twenties or thirties in good health.

CDR3 nucleotide sequence: TGTGCCAGCAGCTCCCTCCGGGAGCTCGAGCAGTACTTC. Protein: CASSSLRELEQYF. The V call is TRBV7-2, the J call TRBJ2-7; D perhaps matches TRBD2 (6 bases). This CDR3 spans 13 amino acids. V lost 4 bases, J lost 6 bases, and 13 bases lay in between. Germline V gives CDR1 SGHTA, CDR2 FQGNSA. Drawing the rest from reference TRBV7-2 and TRBJ2-7, the complete variable domain is GAGVSQSPSNKVTEKGKDVELRCDPISGHTALYWYRQSLGQGLEFLIYFQGNSAPDKSGLPSDRFSAERTGGSVSTLTIQRTQQEDSAVYLCASSSLRELEQYFGPGTRLTVT.